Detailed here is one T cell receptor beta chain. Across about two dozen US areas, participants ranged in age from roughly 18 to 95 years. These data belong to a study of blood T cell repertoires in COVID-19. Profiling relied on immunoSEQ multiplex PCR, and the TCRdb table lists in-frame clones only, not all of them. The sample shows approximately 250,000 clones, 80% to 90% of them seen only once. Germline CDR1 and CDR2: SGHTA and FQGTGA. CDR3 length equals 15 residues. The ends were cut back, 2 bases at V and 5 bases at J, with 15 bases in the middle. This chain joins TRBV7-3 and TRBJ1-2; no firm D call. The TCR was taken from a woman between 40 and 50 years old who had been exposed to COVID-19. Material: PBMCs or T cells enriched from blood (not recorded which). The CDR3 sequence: CASSLLPGSEYGYTF. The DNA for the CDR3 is TGTGCCAGCAGCTTATTGCCGGGTAGCGAGTATGGCTACACCTTC.